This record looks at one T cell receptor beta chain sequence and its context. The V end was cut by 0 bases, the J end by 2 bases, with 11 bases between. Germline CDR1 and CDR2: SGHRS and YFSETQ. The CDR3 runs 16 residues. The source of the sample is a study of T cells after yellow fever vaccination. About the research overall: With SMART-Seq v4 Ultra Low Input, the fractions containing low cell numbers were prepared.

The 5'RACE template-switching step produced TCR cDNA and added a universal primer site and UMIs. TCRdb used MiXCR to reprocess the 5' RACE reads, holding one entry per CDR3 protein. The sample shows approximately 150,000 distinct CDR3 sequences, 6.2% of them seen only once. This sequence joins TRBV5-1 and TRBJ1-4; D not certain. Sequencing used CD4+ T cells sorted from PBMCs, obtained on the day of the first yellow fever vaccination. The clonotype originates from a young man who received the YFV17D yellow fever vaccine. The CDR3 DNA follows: TGCGCCAGCAGCTTGGGGTTGACTACGACTAATGAAAAACTGTTTTTT. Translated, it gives CASSLGLTTTNEKLFF.